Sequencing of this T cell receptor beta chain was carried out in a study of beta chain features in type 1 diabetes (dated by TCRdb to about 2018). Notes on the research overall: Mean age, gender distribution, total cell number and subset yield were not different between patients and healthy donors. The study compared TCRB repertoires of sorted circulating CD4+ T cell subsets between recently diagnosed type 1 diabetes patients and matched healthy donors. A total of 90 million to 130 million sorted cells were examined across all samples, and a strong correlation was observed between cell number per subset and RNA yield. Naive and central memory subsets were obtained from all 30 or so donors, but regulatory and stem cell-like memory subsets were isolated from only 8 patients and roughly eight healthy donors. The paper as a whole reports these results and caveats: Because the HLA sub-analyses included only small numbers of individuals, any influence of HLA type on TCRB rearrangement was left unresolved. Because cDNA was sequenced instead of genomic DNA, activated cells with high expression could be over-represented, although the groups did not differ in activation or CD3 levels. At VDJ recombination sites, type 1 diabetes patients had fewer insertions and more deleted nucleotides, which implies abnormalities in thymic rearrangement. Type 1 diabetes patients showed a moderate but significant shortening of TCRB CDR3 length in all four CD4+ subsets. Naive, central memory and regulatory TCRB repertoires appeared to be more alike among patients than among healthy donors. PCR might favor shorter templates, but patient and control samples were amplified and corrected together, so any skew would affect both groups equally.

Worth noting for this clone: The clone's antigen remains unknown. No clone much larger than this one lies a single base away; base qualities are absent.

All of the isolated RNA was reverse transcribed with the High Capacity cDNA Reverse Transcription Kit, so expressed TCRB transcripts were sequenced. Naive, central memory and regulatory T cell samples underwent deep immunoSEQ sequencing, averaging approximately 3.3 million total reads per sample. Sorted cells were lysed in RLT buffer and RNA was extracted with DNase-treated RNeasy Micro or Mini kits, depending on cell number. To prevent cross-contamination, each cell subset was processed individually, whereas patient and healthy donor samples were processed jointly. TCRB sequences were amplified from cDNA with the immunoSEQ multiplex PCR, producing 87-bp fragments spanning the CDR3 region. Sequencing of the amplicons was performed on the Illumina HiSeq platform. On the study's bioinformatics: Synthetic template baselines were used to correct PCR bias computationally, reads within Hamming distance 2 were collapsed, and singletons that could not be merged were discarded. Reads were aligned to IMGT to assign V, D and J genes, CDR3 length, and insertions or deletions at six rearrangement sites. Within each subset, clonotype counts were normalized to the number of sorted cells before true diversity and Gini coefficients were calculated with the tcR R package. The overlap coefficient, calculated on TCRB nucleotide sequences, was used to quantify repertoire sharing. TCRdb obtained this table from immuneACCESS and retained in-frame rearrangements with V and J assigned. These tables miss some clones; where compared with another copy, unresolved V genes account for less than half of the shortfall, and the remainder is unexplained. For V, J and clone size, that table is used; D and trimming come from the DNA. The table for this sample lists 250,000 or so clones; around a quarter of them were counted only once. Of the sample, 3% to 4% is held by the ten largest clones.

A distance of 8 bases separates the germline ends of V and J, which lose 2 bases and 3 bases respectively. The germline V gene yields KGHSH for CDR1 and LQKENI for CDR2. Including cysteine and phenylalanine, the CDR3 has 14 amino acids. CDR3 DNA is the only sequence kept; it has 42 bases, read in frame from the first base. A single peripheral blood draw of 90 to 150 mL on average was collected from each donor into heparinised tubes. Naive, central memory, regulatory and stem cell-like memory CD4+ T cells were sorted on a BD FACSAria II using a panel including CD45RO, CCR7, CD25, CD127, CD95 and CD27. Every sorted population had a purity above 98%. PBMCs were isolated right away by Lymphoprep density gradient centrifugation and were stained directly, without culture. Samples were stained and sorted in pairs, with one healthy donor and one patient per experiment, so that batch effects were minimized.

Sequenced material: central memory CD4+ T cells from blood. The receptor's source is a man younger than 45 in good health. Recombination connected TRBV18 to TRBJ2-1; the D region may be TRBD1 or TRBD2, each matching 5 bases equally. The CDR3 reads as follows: CASSPGTDYNEQFF. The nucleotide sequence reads TGTGCCAGCTCACCAGGGACGGACTACAATGAGCAGTTCTTC.